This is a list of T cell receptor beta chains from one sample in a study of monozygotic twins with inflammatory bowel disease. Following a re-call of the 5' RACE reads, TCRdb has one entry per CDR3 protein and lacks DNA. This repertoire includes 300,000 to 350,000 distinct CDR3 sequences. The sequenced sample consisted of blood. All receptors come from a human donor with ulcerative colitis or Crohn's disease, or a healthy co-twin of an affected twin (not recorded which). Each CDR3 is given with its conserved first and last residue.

CASSLKVAGNTIYF,TRBV5-6,TRBJ1-3
CAGSIEAGNSYEQYF,TRBV19,TRBJ2-7
CASNRPGTDTQYF,TRBV19,TRBJ2-3
CASSLGGPKEKLFF,TRBV7-6,TRBJ1-4
CASRPPDRARNQPQHF,TRBV12-2,TRBJ1-5
CAGSPPSTEIYGYTF,TRBV28,TRBJ1-2
CASSHGPLVVPGELFF,TRBV4-1,TRBJ2-2
CSAGSGTGEIIEQFF,TRBV29-1,TRBJ2-1
CASSQEMGLAATLPYNEQFF,TRBV4-2,TRBJ2-1
CASIHTGRVEKGEQFF,TRBV6-1,TRBJ2-1
CASSRAGPPLNEQFF,TRBV11-2,TRBJ2-1
CASSARQGPNTEAFF,TRBV19,TRBJ1-1
CSASRQGEINEKLFF,TRBV20-1,TRBJ1-4
CASSLDPRSGNTIYF,TRBV5-1,TRBJ1-3
CSVESLGLARRDTQYF,TRBV29-1,TRBJ2-3
CASHEREYNEQFF,TRBV2,TRBJ2-1
CASSLRQTVTGNTIYF,TRBV7-2,TRBJ1-3
CAWSRGGALETQYF,TRBV30,TRBJ2-5
CATTRDRGYEQYF,TRBV15,TRBJ2-7
CASSLGQSSYEQYF,TRBV5-1,TRBJ2-7
CASSQDREVETQYF,TRBV4-3,TRBJ2-5
CATSDATGGQETQYF,TRBV24-1,TRBJ2-5
CASSESNFEQYF,TRBV6-1,TRBJ2-7
CASCNTLAVQETQYF,TRBV6-2/TRBV6-3,TRBJ2-5
CASSEGPGNTIYF,TRBV2,TRBJ1-3
CSASSSSGGHTEAFF,TRBV20-1,TRBJ1-1
CASSLVGGTGLETQYF,TRBV5-6,TRBJ2-5
CASSLWTGGAEQYF,TRBV5-4,TRBJ2-7
CASRPGQGIGTGELFF,TRBV5-6,TRBJ2-2
CASSLGTVEQETQYF,TRBV5-1,TRBJ2-5